The present entry profiles one T cell receptor (beta chain) with its context. Its antigen remains unidentified. No base-level quality is on record; no much larger clone is a single base apart. TCRbeta CDR3 regions were amplified from genomic DNA by means of the immunoSEQ Assay, a bias-controlled multiplex PCR. Per the original workflow: The number of nucleated cells in each sample was estimated by amplification of reference gene primers within the assay. Sequence reads were collapsed and filtered to measure the absolute abundance of every unique TCRbeta CDR3 rearrangement. For each sample, productive Simpson clonality was calculated as the square root of Simpson's diversity index over productive rearrangements. Here the immuneACCESS table is served through TCRdb, limited to in-frame sequences with V and J called. Missing clones are a known gap in these copies; in checked studies unresolved V genes cover under half, and the rest lacks a known reason. V, J and clone size are taken as reported in that table, and D and trimming were inferred from the DNA itself. The sample yields some 240,000 clones; roughly nine tenths were counted once. Together, the top ten hold less than 5% of the sample.

These data belong to a study of blood T cell repertoires in COVID-19 (dated by TCRdb to 2018 to 2021). Concerning the study at large: The collaborator samples originated in the United States, Italy and Spain and spanned the acute and convalescent phases of COVID-19. Deeply sampled blood TCRbeta repertoires from subjects exposed to, actively infected with, or recovered from COVID-19 were included in the dataset. HLA class I and class II types, where available, came from metadata supplied by the sample provider rather than from assay-based typing. A de-identified subject ID, COVID-19 status, age in years and sex were almost always included in the sample metadata. The repertoires were released in a freely available public database meant as a resource for research on the immune response to SARS-CoV-2. The prospective study material was composed of cDNA or gDNA derived from T cells, B-cell-depleted T cells, or PBMCs. The samples were drawn from two sources: the first 160 participants of the ongoing ImmuneRACE study, and 1,000 to 1,500 subjects contributed by 6 global collaborators. Paper-wide results and their limitations: The amount of clinical and demographic metadata varied by source and participant and was provided uncurated.

Another Seattle source contributed samples from volunteer blood donors who had recovered from COVID-19. Collaborating institutions collected whole blood in K2EDTA tubes following their own protocols. For TCRbeta analysis, collaborators shipped samples as frozen whole blood, isolated PBMCs, or DNA extracted from either of those sample types. V lost 0 bases and J lost 6 bases, and the count of bases not matched to a germline gene is 4. The CDR3 numbers 15 residues from cysteine through phenylalanine. Only the CDR3 part of the read is kept: 45 bases, read in frame from the first base. Reading the germline V gene gives CDR1 SGHRS and CDR2 YFSETQ.

The chain is made from TRBV5-1 and TRBJ1-4; TRBD1 agrees with 8 junctional bases. Sequencing was done on a sample of peripheral blood. This receptor was obtained from a woman aged 40 to 50 who had recovered from COVID-19. The CDR3 has the sequence CASSLGTGKDEKLFF. The sequence in DNA is TGCGCCAGCAGCTTGGGGACAGGGAAGGATGAAAAACTGTTTTTT.